The 27 T cell receptor beta chains presented below share a single source sample, sequenced in a study of human T cells and chemical hapten exposure. TCRdb re-analysed the RACE reads in MiXCR, keeping a single row per CDR3 protein. The sample records roughly 120,000 distinct CDR3 sequences, roughly a tenth being singletons. Time point: patch test 2, 6 weeks after DPC sensitization. Treatment specified: therapeutic diphenylcyclopropenone sensitization with weekly scalp DPC. Sequences were derived from whole blood, sampled in connection with sensitization to the hapten diphenylcyclopropenone (DPC). Receptors originate from a woman between 40 and 55 years old with alopecia areata. Some clones in this sample may be carry-over from other donors' samples.

This chain links TRBV9 with TRBJ2-3; D is ambiguous. CDR3 length: 14 residues. Per the germline V gene, CDR1 is SGDLS and CDR2 is YYNGEE. Trimming removed 4 bases at V and 0 bases at J, with 9 bases between. CDR3 in amino acids: CASSNDGSTDTQYF. CDR3 in DNA: TGTGCCAGCAGCAATGACGGTAGCACAGATACGCAGTATTTT.

This clonotype was recorded a few times. This sequence joins TRBV3-1 and TRBJ2-5; TRBD2 is a possible D gene (6 bases). The ends were cut back, 3 bases at V and 3 bases at J, with 11 bases in the middle. Germline values: CDR1 LGHDT, CDR2 YNNKEL (reference sequence). This CDR3 is built from 14 residues. CDR3 loop: CASSQVGGEETQYF. The CDR3 nucleotides are TGTGCCAGCAGCCAGGTGGGAGGTGAAGAGACCCAGTACTTC.

This chain links TRBV4-3 with TRBJ1-2; a possible D gene is TRBD1 (6 bases). In germline, CDR1 is LGHNA, CDR2 YSLEER. V was clipped by 0 bases and J by 2 bases, with 13 bases between them. The CDR3 contains 16 residues. CDR3 protein: CASSQDGTPSNYGYTF. Here the CDR3 DNA reads TGCGCCAGCAGCCAAGATGGGACACCCTCCAACTATGGCTACACCTTC.

The chain is built from TRBV14 and TRBJ1-3; D not resolved. The germline V gene encodes CDR1 SGHDN and CDR2 FVKESK. V was shortened by 4 bases and J by 0 bases, with 10 bases between the two germline ends. This CDR3 has 15 amino acids. The CDR3 DNA is TGTGCCAGCAGCCTCCCGCTCCACTCTGGAAACACCATATATTTT. Its protein is CASSLPLHSGNTIYF.

This chain uses TRBV5-6 with TRBJ2-7; D is tentatively TRBD1 or TRBD2 (6 bases each). The length of the CDR3 is 13 residues. The germline V gene has CDR1 SGHDT and CDR2 YYEEEE. V gave up 7 bases and J gave up 3 bases, with 14 bases separating them. CDR3 bases: TGTGCCAGCCACCATCGGGGGCGCTACGAGCAGTACTTC. This sequence encodes CASHHRGRYEQYF.

This clonotype was observed many times. V is TRBV7-2 and J is TRBJ1-5, with unresolved D. Germline CDR1 is SGHTA and CDR2 is FQGNSA. V was clipped by 1 base and J by 5 bases, with 9 bases between them. The CDR3 is 14 amino acids. This CDR3 is CASSLGYLYQPQHF. The CDR3 nucleotides read TGTGCCAGCAGCTTAGGATACCTTTATCAGCCCCAGCATTTT.

In its sample, this clonotype was seen many times. V and J are TRBV12-3 or TRBV12-4 and TRBJ2-7; D unclear. The V gene lost 5 bases and the J gene lost 3 bases, with 11 bases spanning the gap. The CDR3 has 13 residues. CDR3 DNA sequence: TGTGCCAGCAGTCCCACAGTATACTACGAGCAGTACTTC. Residues: CASSPTVYYEQYF.

This clonotype was seen repeatedly, ten times or more. The chain links TRBV20-1 to TRBJ1-2; weak D call: TRBD1 (5 bases). The germline gives CDR1 DFQATT, CDR2 SNEGSKA (reference sequence). The ends were cut back, 6 bases at V and 8 bases at J, with 13 bases in the middle. The CDR3 sequence is 11 residues long. CDR3 protein: CSAHAAGGYTF. The CDR3 DNA sequence: TGCAGTGCACATGCCGCAGGGGGCTACACCTTC.

This clonotype was observed many times. The gene calls are TRBV18 and TRBJ2-5; perhaps TRBD2 as D (6 bases). The V gene lost 3 bases and the J gene lost 2 bases, with 10 bases spanning the gap. Per the germline V gene, CDR1 is KGHSH and CDR2 is LQKENI. The CDR3 totals 14 residues. The CDR3 sequence: CASSPQDYQETQYF. CDR3 in DNA: TGTGCCAGCTCACCGCAGGACTATCAAGAGACCCAGTACTTC.

This clonotype was observed many times. Written as DNA, the CDR3 is TGTGCCAGCAGCTCGCACTATAATTCACCCCTCCACTTT. This sequence encodes CASSSHYNSPLHF. This chain joins TRBV7-6 and TRBJ1-6, with D hard to call. CDR3 length: 13 residues. The germline CDR1 and CDR2 sequences are SGHVS and FNYEAQ. Trimming removed 4 bases from V and 3 bases from J, with 4 bases in between.

Ten or more counts support this clonotype. The chain uses TRBV12-3 or TRBV12-4 and TRBJ2-5; D unresolved. This CDR3 has 12 amino acids. V was cut by 4 bases and J by 1 base, with 4 bases left in between. The CDR3 loop is CASSSLQETQYF. The CDR3 bases are TGTGCCAGCAGTTCCCTCCAAGAGACCCAGTACTTC.

V is TRBV7-3 and J is TRBJ2-1; 10 nucleotides agree with TRBD2. Germline loops: CDR1 SGHTA, CDR2 FQGTGA. CDR3 length: 17 amino acids. V was pared by 5 bases and J by 1 base, with 8 bases of the junction left unmatched. CDR3 DNA: TGTGCCAGCAGCCGGAGCGGGGGGGCAAATTCCTACAATGAGCAGTTCTTC. Translation gives CASSRSGGANSYNEQFF.

This clonotype was seen at least ten times. J is TRBJ2-1 and V is TRBV7-3, with unresolved D. Trimming shortened V by 3 bases and J by 5 bases, and 8 bases separated the two germline ends. Germline V lookup: CDR1 SGHTA, CDR2 FQGTGA. This CDR3 is 13 amino acids long. CDR3 loop: CASSFGGHNEQFF. The CDR3, as DNA: TGTGCCAGCAGCTTTGGTGGGCACAATGAGCAGTTCTTC.

The sample holds many counts of this clonotype. The chain employs TRBV9 and TRBJ1-5; 7 nucleotides align to TRBD1. This CDR3 comprises 14 residues. The V and J ends lost 3 bases and 3 bases, in that order; junction bases with no gene match: 3. Germline V gene lookup returns CDR1 SGDLS and CDR2 YYNGEE. DNA for the CDR3: TGTGCCAGCAGCGGCGGACAGGACAATCAGCCCCAGCATTTT. Translated, it gives CASSGGQDNQPQHF.

The V gene is TRBV3-1, the J gene TRBJ2-5, with TRBD1 as a possible D gene (5 bases). Germline assignment: CDR1 LGHDT and CDR2 YNNKEL (reference sequence). The length of the CDR3 is 14 residues. Trimming left V 4 bases short and J 7 bases short, with 16 bases between. The CDR3 sequence is CASSPSDNLGTQYF. As DNA, the CDR3 is TGTGCCAGCAGCCCTTCGGACAACCTGGGGACCCAGTACTTC.

The sample holds a few counts of this clonotype. This chain links TRBV10-1 with TRBJ2-7; TRBD1 is a possible D gene (5 bases). Trimming cost V 6 bases and J 3 bases, with 9 bases left between them. Germline V CDR1 and CDR2: WNHNN, SYGVQD (reference sequence). CDR3 length: 12 residues. The CDR3 DNA sequence: TGCGCCAGCAGGGTACAGGTCTACGAGCAGTACTTC. Encoded protein: CASRVQVYEQYF.

This clonotype was picked up a small number of times. This chain joins TRBV2 and TRBJ2-1; TRBD1 matches at 9 bases. The CDR3 totals 15 residues. The trim removed 7 bases at V and 4 bases at J, leaving 8 bases unmatched. Germline V gene sequence: CDR1 SNHLY, CDR2 FYNNEI. This chain's CDR3 is CASNPDRGPYNEQFF. The CDR3 coding sequence is TGTGCCAGCAACCCGGACAGGGGTCCGTACAATGAGCAGTTCTTC.

Ten or more counts support this clonotype. The chain couples TRBV6-4 to TRBJ2-5, with D possibly being TRBD2 (8 bases). V gave up 6 bases and J gave up 4 bases, with 15 bases separating them. The CDR3 is 14 amino acids. Germline V CDR1 and CDR2: MRHNA, SNTAGT. CDR3 in amino acids: CASSGDSGGETQYF. CDR3 in DNA: TGTGCCAGCAGCGGGGACAGCGGGGGAGAGACCCAGTACTTC.

This clonotype was seen only a few times. The rearrangement links TRBV18 to TRBJ2-1, with TRBD1 matching over 8 bases. Per germline, CDR1 KGHSH and CDR2 LQKENI. The CDR3 has 15 amino acids. V trimming: 6 bases; J trimming: 6 bases; junction bases outside the gene matches: 10. The CDR3 region has the DNA TGTGCCAGCTCTAACCAGGGGGCAGGTCTCAATGAGCAGTTCTTC. This sequence encodes CASSNQGAGLNEQFF. The entire variable domain, with the rest obtained from reference TRBV18 and TRBJ2-1, is as follows: NAGVMQNPRHLVRRRGQEARLRCSPMKGHSHVYWYRQLPEEGLKFMVYLQKENIIDESGMPKERFSAEFPKEGPSILRIQQVVRGDSAAYFCASSNQGAGLNEQFFGPGTRLTVL.

A few counts support this clonotype. At one boundary the junction diverges from the germline segment, which might be a read error. The chain has TRBV6-6 and TRBJ2-5; 8 bases align to TRBD1. The germline CDR1 and CDR2 sequences are MNHNY and SVGAGI (reference sequence). The CDR3 has 16 residues. This CDR3 is CAGSYGSDRGIQTQYF. DNA of the CDR3: TGTGCCGGCAGTTACGGGTCCGACAGGGGTATCCAGACCCAGTACTTC.

In its sample, this clonotype was seen many times. The rearrangement uses TRBV7-3 and TRBJ2-1; TRBD2 aligns across 7 bases. The CDR3 totals 15 residues. Germline loops: CDR1 SGHTA, CDR2 FQGTGA. V lost 5 bases to trimming and J lost 4 bases; unmatched junction nucleotides: 8. The CDR3 reads CASSPQRGLYNEQFF. As DNA, the CDR3 is TGTGCCAGCAGCCCTCAGCGGGGCCTTTACAATGAGCAGTTCTTC.

At least ten counts were recorded for this clonotype. V and J are TRBV6-5 and TRBJ2-7, with TRBD1 matching 9 bases. Per the germline V gene, CDR1 is MNHEY and CDR2 is SVGAGI. CDR3 size: 15 residues. V was pared by 6 bases and J by 2 bases, with 8 bases of the junction left unmatched. The CDR3 protein is CASSYSGQGPYEQYF. The CDR3 DNA follows: TGTGCCAGCAGCTATTCGGGACAGGGACCCTACGAGCAGTACTTC.

In this sample, this clonotype turned up a few times. The chain links TRBV20-1 to TRBJ1-5, with 7 bases lining up with TRBD1. Germline V gene lookup returns CDR1 DFQATT and CDR2 SNEGSKA (reference sequence). This CDR3 is 16 amino acids long. V trimming: 6 bases; J trimming: 2 bases; junction bases outside the gene matches: 13. In DNA, the CDR3 is TGCAGTGCCGAGGGGGCAGGGGACTCGCGCAATCAGCCCCAGCATTTT. Its translation is CSAEGAGDSRNQPQHF.

Only a few counts were recorded for this clonotype. This rearrangement joins TRBV5-1 to TRBJ1-2, with 7 bases that match TRBD1. Per germline, CDR1 SGHRS and CDR2 YFSETQ. This CDR3 has 14 residues. V lost 4 bases and J lost 4; bases outside the gene matches: 7. CDR3 sequence reads: CASSKDRSLYGYTF. DNA for the CDR3: TGCGCCAGCAGCAAGGACAGGAGCCTCTATGGCTACACCTTC.

The chain is built from TRBV7-6 and TRBJ2-1, with 8 bases lining up with TRBD2. This CDR3 spans 15 amino acids. Germline V gene sequence: CDR1 SGHVS, CDR2 FNYEAQ. The ends lost 5 bases at V and 6 bases at J; junction bases unmatched: 9. DNA of the CDR3: TGTGCCAGCAGCCAGGGACTAGGCTCCATCAATGAGCAGTTCTTC. This sequence encodes CASSQGLGSINEQFF.

This clonotype has more than one count but fewer than ten. The rearrangement links TRBV4-3 to TRBJ2-2; D remains unclear. The CDR3 has 13 amino acids. Germline V gene sequence: CDR1 LGHNA, CDR2 YSLEER. Trimming pared 1 base from V and 5 bases from J, leaving 5 bases between. The CDR3, as DNA: TGCGCCAGCAGCCAAGGGTGGACCGGGGAGCTGTTTTTT. The encoded protein is CASSQGWTGELFF.

The chain has TRBV27 and TRBJ1-5, with TRBD1 matching 7 bases. Germline CDR1 reads MNHEY; CDR2 reads SMNVEV (reference sequence). The CDR3 is made up of 16 amino acids. V dropped 6 bases and J dropped 4; count of bases not matched to a gene: 12. DNA of the CDR3: TGTGCCAGCAGCTCGACAGGGACTGTCTTGAATCAGCCCCAGCATTTT. This codes for CASSSTGTVLNQPQHF.